The 8 T cell receptor beta chains given below trace back to one sample, sequenced in a study of blood T cell repertoires in COVID-19. Sequenced by immunoSEQ multiplex PCR; TCRdb stores in-frame clones only, minus some. Seen here are 70,000 or so clones, around 86% observed once, and the top ten hold 11%. The specimen was peripheral blood. These receptors all come from a man between 65 and 80 years old with active or convalescent COVID-19.

The rearrangement joins TRBV9 to TRBJ1-2; no firm D call. The CDR3 runs to 14 residues. The V end lost 4 bases, the J end lost 1 base, and 11 bases lay between the germline ends. CDR1 is SGDLS, CDR2 YYNGEE, per germline. The CDR3 here is CASSSPVRNYGYTF. The CDR3 DNA is TGTGCCAGCAGCTCACCGGTCCGTAACTATGGCTACACCTTC.

The V and J genes are TRBV5-1 and TRBJ2-7, with D perhaps matching TRBD2 (6 bases). The CDR3 totals 15 residues. Germline loops: CDR1 SGHRS, CDR2 YFSETQ. The V gene lost 2 bases and the J gene lost 3 bases, with 15 bases spanning the gap. The CDR3 nucleotides read TGCGCCAGCAGCTTTCAAGGACCGGGGGTCTACGAGCAGTACTTC. As protein: CASSFQGPGVYEQYF.

This chain uses TRBV27 with TRBJ2-7; D gene uncertain. V was clipped by 2 bases and J by 3 bases, with 11 bases between them. This CDR3 contains 14 residues. Germline V gives CDR1 MNHEY, CDR2 SMNVEV (reference sequence). The CDR3 nucleotides are TGTGCCAGCAGTTTACTATGGTGTATCTACGAGCAGTACTTC. This codes for CASSLLWCIYEQYF.

CDR3 DNA: TGTGCCAGCATGCTAGCGGGAGGGGGATCCTACGAGCAGTACTTC. Its translation is CASMLAGGGSYEQYF. The chain combines TRBV6-5 with TRBJ2-7; 12 bases align to TRBD2. CDR3 length: 15 amino acids. V lost 7 bases to trimming and J lost 1 base; unmatched junction nucleotides: 5. Germline loops: CDR1 MNHEY, CDR2 SVGAGI.

The chain is built from TRBV20-1 and TRBJ2-1; perhaps TRBD2 as D (6 bases). Between the trimmed V and J ends, which lost 1 base and 9 bases, there was a span of 7 bases. The CDR3 consists of 11 residues. Germline loops: CDR1 DFQATT, CDR2 SNEGSKA (reference sequence). CDR3 nucleotides: TGCAGTGCTAGAGCGGGAGTTGAGCAGTTCTTC. This gives the protein CSARAGVEQFF.

The chain combines TRBV3-1 (or the pseudogene TRBV3-2) with TRBJ2-1, with TRBD2 as a possible D gene (5 bases). CDR3 length: 13 residues. Germline V gene lookup returns CDR1 LGHDT and CDR2 YNNKEL (reference sequence). Between the trimmed V and J ends, which lost 5 bases and 8 bases, there was a span of 13 bases. The CDR3 sequence: CASSAREGYEQFF. The CDR3 DNA is TGTGCCAGCAGCGCCCGGGAAGGGTATGAGCAGTTCTTC.

The rearrangement joins TRBV5-1 to TRBJ2-7, with 7 bases matching TRBD1. Germline V gene data show CDR1 as SGHRS and CDR2 as YFSETQ. The junction had 10 bases not matched to a gene; V was cut back by 4 bases and J by 3 bases. This CDR3 is built from 15 residues. The CDR3, as DNA: TGCGCCAGCAGCCCTTTTACGGGACAGCTCTACGAGCAGTACTTC. Protein sequence: CASSPFTGQLYEQYF.

The chain joins TRBV28 to TRBJ2-7; 10 bases are a match to TRBD2. This CDR3 has 17 amino acids. CDR1 and CDR2 (germline): MDHEN, SYDVKM. DNA for the CDR3: TGTGCTTCATTACTTAGGGGGGGCCTAGCGGGAGTCAACGAGCAGTACTTC. As protein: CASLLRGGLAGVNEQYF.